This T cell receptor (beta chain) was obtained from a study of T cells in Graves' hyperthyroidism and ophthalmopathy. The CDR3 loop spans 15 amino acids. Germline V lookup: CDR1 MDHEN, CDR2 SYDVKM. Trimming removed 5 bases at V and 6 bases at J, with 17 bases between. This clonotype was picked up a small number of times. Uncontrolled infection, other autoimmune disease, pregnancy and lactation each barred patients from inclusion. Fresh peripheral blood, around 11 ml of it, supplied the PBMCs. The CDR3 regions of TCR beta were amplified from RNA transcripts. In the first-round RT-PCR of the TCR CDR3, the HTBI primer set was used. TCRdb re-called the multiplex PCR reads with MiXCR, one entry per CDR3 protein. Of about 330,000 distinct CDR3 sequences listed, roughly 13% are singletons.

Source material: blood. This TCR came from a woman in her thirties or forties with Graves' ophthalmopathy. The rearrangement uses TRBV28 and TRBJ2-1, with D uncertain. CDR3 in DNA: TGTGCCAGCAGTCGTTCTATTGAACTCCCCAATGAGCAGTTCTTC. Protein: CASSRSIELPNEQFF.